The text below deals with one TCR beta chain. Its specificity is not known. This sample stems from a study of beta chain features in type 1 diabetes. The ends were cut back, 1 base at V and 3 bases at J, with 12 bases in the middle. The germline V gene encodes CDR1 MGHRA and CDR2 YSYEKL. The CDR3 loop spans 15 amino acids. cDNA synthesis used the whole RNA isolate, giving expressed TCRB sequences. The method was immunoSEQ multiplex PCR; TCRdb's version includes in-frame clones alone and lacks a portion of them. The repertoire holds approximately 300,000 clones, with around 10% as singletons. Study observations and caveats: Insertions at VDJ junctions were less frequent in type 1 diabetes patients. These patients also deleted more nucleotides at the same junctions.

The receptor was isolated from a woman aged 30 to 39 in good health. The source material was naive CD4+ T cells from blood. The chain employs TRBV4-1 and TRBJ1-2, with D tentatively TRBD1 (5 bases). The CDR3 region has the DNA TGCGCCAGCAGCCAAGGGACATGGTTTGACTATGGCTACACCTTC. This gives the protein CASSQGTWFDYGYTF.